This TCR beta chain was retrieved from a study of T-cell reconstitution after alpha-beta-depleted transplantation in children. This clonotype was picked up a small number of times. Unique molecular identifiers featured in how the TCRbeta library was prepared. TCRdb itself ran the PCR reads through MiXCR, one entry per CDR3 protein. The sample includes over 400,000 distinct CDR3 sequences, under 15% of them seen just once. V lost 4 bases and J 3 bases, leaving 10 bases between the germline ends. CDR1 SGHRS and CDR2 YFSETQ come from the germline V gene. The CDR3 loop spans 13 amino acids. The material was PBMCs from the stem cell graft donor, obtained from the stem cell graft. The clonotype originates from a human donor who donated a stem cell graft to a child with combined immunodeficiency. The chain joins TRBV5-1 to TRBJ1-1; no definite D call. The CDR3 region is CASSGAIDTEAFF. The CDR3 nucleotides read TGCGCCAGCAGCGGCGCAATAGACACTGAAGCTTTCTTT.